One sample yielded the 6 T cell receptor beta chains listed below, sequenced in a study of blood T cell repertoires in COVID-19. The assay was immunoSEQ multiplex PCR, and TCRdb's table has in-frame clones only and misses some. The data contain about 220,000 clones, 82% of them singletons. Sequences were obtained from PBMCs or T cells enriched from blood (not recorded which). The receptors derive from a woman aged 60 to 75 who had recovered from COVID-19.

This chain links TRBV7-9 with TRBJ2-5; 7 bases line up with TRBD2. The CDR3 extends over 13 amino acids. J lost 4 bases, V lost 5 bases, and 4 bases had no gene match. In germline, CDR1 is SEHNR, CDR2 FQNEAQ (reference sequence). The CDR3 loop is CASSASGGETQYF. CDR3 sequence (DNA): TGTGCCAGCAGCGCTAGCGGCGGAGAGACCCAGTACTTC.

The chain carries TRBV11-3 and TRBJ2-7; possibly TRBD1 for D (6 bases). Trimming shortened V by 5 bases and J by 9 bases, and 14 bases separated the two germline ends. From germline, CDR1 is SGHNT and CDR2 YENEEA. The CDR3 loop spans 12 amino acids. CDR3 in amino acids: CASSPPSGVQYF. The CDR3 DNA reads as TGTGCCAGCAGCCCTCCCTCAGGGGTGCAGTACTTC.

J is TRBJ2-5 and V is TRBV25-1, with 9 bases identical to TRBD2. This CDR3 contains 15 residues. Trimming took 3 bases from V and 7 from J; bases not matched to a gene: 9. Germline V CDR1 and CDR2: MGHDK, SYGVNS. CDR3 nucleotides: TGTGCCAGCAGTGAGGATAGCGGGGGTCGAGGGACCCAGTACTTC. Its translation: CASSEDSGGRGTQYF.

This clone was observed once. The CDR3 reads CASSYSSPSPNTEAFF. In nucleotides, the CDR3 is TGTGCCAGCAGTTACTCGAGTCCAAGCCCGAACACTGAAGCTTTCTTT. The rearrangement links TRBV6-5 to TRBJ1-1, with D unclear. V was pared by 0 bases and J by 1 base, with 12 bases between. Germline CDR1 MNHEY, CDR2 SVGAGI. The CDR3 totals 16 residues.

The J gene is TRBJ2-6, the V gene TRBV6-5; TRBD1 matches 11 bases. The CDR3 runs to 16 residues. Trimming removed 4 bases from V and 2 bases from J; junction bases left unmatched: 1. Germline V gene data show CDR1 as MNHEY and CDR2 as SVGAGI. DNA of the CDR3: TGTGCCAGCAGTTCGGGACAGGGGGCTGGGGCCAACGTCCTGACTTTC. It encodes CASSSGQGAGANVLTF.

The CDR3 spells CASSLALGDTQYF. CDR3 nucleotide sequence: TGTGCCAGCAGTCTAGCCCTGGGAGATACGCAGTATTTT. The chain is built from TRBV6-2 or TRBV6-3 and TRBJ2-3, with D perhaps matching TRBD2 (5 bases). CDR3 size: 13 residues. V was shortened by 5 bases and J by 5 bases, with 11 bases between the two germline ends. CDR1 and CDR2 from the germline V gene are MNHEY and SVGEGT.